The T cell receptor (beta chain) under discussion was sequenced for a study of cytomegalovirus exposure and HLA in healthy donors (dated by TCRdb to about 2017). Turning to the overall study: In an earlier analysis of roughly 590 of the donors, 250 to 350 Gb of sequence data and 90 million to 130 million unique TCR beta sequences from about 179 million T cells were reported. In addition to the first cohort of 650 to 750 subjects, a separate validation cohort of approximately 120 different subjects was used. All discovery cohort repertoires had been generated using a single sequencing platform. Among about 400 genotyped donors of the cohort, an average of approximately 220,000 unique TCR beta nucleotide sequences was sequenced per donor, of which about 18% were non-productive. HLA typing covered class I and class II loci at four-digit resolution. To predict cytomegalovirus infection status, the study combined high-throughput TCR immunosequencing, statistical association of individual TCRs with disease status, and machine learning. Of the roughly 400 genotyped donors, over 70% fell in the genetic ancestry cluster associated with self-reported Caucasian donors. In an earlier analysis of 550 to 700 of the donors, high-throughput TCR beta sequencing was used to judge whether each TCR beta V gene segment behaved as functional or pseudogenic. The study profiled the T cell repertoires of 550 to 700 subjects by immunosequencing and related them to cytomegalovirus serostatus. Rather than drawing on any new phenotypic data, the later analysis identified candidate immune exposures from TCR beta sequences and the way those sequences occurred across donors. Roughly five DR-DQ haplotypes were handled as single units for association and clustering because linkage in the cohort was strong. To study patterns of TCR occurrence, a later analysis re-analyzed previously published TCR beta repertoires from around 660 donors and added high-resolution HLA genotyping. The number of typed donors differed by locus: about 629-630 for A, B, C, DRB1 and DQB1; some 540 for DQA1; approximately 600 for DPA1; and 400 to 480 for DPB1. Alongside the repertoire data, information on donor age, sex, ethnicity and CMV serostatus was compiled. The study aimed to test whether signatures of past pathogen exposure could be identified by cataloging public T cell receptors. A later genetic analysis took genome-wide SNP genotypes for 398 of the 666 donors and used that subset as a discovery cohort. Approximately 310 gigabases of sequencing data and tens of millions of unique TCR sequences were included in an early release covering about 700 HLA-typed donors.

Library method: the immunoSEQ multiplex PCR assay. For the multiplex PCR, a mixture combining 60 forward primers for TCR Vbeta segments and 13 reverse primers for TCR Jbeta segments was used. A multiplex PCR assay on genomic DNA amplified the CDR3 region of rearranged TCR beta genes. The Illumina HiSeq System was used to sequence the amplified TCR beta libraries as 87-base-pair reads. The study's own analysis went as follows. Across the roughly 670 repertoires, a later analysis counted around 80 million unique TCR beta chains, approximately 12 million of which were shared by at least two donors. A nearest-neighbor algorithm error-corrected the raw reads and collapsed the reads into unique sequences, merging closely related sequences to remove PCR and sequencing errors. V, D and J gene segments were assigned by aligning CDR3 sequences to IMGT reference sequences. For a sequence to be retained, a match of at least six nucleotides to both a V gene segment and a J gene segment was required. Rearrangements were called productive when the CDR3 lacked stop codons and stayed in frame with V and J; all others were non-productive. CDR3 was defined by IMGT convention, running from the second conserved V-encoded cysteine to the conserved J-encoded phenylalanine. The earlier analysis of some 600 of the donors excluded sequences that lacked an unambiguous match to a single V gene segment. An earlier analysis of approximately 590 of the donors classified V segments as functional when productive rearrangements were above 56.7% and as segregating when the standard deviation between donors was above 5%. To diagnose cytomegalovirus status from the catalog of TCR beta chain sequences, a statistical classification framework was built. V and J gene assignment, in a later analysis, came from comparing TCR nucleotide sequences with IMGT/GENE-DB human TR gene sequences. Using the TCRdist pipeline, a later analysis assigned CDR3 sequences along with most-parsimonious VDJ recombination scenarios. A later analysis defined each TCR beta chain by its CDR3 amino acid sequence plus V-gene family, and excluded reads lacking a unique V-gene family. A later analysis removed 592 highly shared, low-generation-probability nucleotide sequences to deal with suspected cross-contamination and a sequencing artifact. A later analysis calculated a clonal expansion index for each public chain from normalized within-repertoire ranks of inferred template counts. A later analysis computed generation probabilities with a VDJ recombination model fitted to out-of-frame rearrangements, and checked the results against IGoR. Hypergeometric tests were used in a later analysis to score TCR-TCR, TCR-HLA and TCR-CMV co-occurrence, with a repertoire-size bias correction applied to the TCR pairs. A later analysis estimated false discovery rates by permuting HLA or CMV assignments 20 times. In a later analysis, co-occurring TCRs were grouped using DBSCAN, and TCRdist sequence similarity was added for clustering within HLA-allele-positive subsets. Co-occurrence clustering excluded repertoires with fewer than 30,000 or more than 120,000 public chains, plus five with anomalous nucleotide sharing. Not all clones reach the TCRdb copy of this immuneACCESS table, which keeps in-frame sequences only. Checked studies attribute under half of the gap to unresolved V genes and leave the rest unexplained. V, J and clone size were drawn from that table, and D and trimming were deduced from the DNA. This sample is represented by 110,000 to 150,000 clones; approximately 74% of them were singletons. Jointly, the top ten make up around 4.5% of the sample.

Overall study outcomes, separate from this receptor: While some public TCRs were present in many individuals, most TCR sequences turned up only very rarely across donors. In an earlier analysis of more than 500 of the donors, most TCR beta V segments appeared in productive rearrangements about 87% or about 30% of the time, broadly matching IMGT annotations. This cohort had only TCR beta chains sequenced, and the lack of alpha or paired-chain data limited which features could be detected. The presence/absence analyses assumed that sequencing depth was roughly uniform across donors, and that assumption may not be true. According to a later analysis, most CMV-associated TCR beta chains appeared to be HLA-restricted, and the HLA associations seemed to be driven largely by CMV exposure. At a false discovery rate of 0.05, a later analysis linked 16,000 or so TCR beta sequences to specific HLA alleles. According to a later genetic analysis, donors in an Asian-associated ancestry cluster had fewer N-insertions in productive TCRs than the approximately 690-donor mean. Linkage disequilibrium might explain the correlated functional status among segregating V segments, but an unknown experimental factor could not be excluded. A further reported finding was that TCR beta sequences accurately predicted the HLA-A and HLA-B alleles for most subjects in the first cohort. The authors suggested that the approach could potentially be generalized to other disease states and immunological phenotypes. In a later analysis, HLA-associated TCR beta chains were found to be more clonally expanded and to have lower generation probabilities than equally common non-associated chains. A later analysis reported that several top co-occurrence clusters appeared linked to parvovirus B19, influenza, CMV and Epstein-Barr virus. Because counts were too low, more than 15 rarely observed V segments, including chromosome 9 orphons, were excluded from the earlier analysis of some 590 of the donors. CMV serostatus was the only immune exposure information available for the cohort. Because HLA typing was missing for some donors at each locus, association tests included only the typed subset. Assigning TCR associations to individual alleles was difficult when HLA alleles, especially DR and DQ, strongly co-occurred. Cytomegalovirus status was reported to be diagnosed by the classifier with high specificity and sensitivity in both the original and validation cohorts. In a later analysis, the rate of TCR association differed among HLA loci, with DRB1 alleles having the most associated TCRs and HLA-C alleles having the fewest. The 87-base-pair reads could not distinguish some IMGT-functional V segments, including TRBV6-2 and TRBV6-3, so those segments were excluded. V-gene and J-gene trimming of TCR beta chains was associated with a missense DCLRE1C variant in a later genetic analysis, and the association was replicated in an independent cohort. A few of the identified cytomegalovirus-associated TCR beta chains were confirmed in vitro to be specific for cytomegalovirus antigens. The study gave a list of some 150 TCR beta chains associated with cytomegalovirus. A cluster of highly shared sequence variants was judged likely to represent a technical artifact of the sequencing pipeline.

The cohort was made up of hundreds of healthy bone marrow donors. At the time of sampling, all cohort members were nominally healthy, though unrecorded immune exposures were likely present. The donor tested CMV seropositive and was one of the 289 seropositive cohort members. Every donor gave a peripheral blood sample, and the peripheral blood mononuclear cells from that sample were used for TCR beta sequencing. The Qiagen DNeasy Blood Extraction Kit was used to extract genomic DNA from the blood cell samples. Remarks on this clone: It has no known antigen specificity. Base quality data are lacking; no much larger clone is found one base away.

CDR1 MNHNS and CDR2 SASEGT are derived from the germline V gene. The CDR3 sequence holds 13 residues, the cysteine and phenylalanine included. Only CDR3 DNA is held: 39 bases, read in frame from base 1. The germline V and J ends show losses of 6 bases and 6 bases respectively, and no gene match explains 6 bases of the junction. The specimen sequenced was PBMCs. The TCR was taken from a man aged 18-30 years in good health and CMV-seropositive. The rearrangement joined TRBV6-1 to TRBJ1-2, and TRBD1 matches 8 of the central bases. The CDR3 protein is CASSETGDHGYTF. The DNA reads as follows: TGTGCCAGCAGCGAGACAGGGGATCATGGCTACACCTTC.